A selection of T cell receptor beta chains follows, all from one sample in a study of blood T cell repertoires in COVID-19. Assay: immunoSEQ multiplex PCR; the TCRdb copy retains only in-frame clones and omits some. This sample carries approximately 530,000 clones, 85% to 90% of them seen once, and the ten largest clones take roughly 7.3%. The sequenced material came from peripheral blood. The receptor source for this set is a woman aged 50 to 60 with COVID-19, enrolled during active disease. CDR3s include the opening cysteine and the closing phenylalanine or tryptophan. The order of the fields is V gene, CDR3 length, D gene, J gene, clone size, CDR3 DNA, CDR3 protein. The D gene is left open where the match is weak. Rows may omit the clone size; those that give it use once, few, many or a size class.

V: TRBV28; length: 14; D: NA; J: TRBJ1-5; size: NA; DNA: TGTGCCAGCAGTAGGGGCCAGGATGATCAGCCCCAGCATTTT; CDR3: CASSRGQDDQPQHF
V: TRBV5-1; length: 16; D: NA; J: TRBJ1-6; size: NA; DNA: TGCGCCAGCAGCTTGTCCCCCAGGGGCGCAAATTCACCCCTCCACTTT; CDR3: CASSLSPRGANSPLHF
V: TRBV19; length: 14; D: NA; J: TRBJ1-3; size: NA; DNA: TGTGCCAGTAGTATCGGGAGGGCTGGAAACACCATATATTTT; CDR3: CASSIGRAGNTIYF
V: TRBV2; length: 14; D: NA; J: TRBJ1-6; size: NA; DNA: TGTGCCAGCAGTAGACAGGACGGCGCTTCACCCCTCCACTTT; CDR3: CASSRQDGASPLHF
V: TRBV4-1; length: 16; D: TRBD2; J: TRBJ2-7; size: NA; DNA: TGCGCCAGCAGCCAACGTAGCGGGGGGTTGACCTACGAGCAGTACTTC; CDR3: CASSQRSGGLTYEQYF
V: TRBV5-1; length: 16; D: TRBD1; J: TRBJ2-5; size: NA; DNA: TGCGCCAGCAGCTCCACCTACAGGGGAATCAAGGAGACCCAGTACTTC; CDR3: CASSSTYRGIKETQYF
V: TRBV30; length: 14; D: TRBD1; J: TRBJ1-6; size: NA; DNA: TGTGCCTGGAAGAGGGACAGGGGGAATTCACCCCTCCACTTT; CDR3: CAWKRDRGNSPLHF
V: TRBV5-4; length: 14; D: TRBD2; J: TRBJ2-1; size: NA; DNA: TGTGCCAGCACTAGCGGGGGGACGGACAATGAGCAGTTCTTC; CDR3: CASTSGGTDNEQFF
V: TRBV10-3; length: 16; D: TRBD2; J: TRBJ2-3; size: NA; DNA: TGTGCCATCAACGGGGGGGCCTTCAGGGACACAGATACGCAGTATTTT; CDR3: CAINGGAFRDTDTQYF
V: TRBV14; length: 15; D: NA; J: TRBJ2-1; size: NA; DNA: TGTGCCAGCAGCCCCCTGGGGGGACGGGCGAATGAGCAGTTCTTC; CDR3: CASSPLGGRANEQFF
V: TRBV24-1; length: 14; D: NA; J: TRBJ1-4; size: NA; DNA: TGTGCCACCAGTGATCTGGGCGCCGGGAAGGAACTGTTTTTT; CDR3: CATSDLGAGKELFF
V: TRBV11-2; length: 14; D: NA; J: TRBJ1-2; size: NA; DNA: TGTGCCAGCAGCTTAGGTGGTATCCAGAAGAGGTACACCTTC; CDR3: CASSLGGIQKRYTF
V: TRBV19; length: 15; D: NA; J: TRBJ2-7; size: NA; DNA: TGTGCCAGTAGTCCTATGGGGGGTTCCTCCTACGAGCAGTACTTC; CDR3: CASSPMGGSSYEQYF
V: TRBV6-6; length: 12; D: NA; J: TRBJ1-1; size: few; DNA: TGTGCCAGCAGTCTCCGGACAGTTAAAGCTTTCTTT; CDR3: CASSLRTVKAFF
V: TRBV7-9; length: 14; D: NA; J: TRBJ1-1; size: few; DNA: TGTGCCAGCAGCTTAGGGGGCCCGAACACTGAAGCTTTCTTT; CDR3: CASSLGGPNTEAFF
V: TRBV6-4; length: 15; D: TRBD1; J: TRBJ1-1; size: NA; DNA: TGTGCCAGCAGACAAACAGGGGACGGGAACACTGAAGCTTTCTTT; CDR3: CASRQTGDGNTEAFF
V: TRBV9; length: 16; D: TRBD2; J: TRBJ2-3; size: NA; DNA: TGTGCCAGCAGCGCCCTCTCGGGGGGGGTGACAGATACGCAGTATTTT; CDR3: CASSALSGGVTDTQYF
V: TRBV6-5; length: 14; D: TRBD1; J: TRBJ1-2; size: once; DNA: TGTGCCAGCAGTCACCGCAGGGGGCAAGACGGCTACACCTTC; CDR3: CASSHRRGQDGYTF
V: TRBV7-9; length: 16; D: NA; J: TRBJ2-2; size: NA; DNA: TGTGCCAGCAGCTTAGCGTACTCCGCGAACACCGGGGAGCTGTTTTTT; CDR3: CASSLAYSANTGELFF
V: TRBV7-2; length: 16; D: TRBD1; J: TRBJ1-2; size: NA; DNA: TGTGCCAGCAGCCAGGGAACAGGGGGCGTCGGCTATGGCTACACCTTC; CDR3: CASSQGTGGVGYGYTF
V: TRBV5-1; length: 15; D: TRBD2; J: TRBJ2-1; size: NA; DNA: TGCGCCAGCAGCTTAACTAGCGGGGGGGCTGGTGAGCAGTTCTTC; CDR3: CASSLTSGGAGEQFF
V: TRBV6-2/TRBV6-3; length: 16; D: TRBD1; J: TRBJ2-3; size: once; DNA: TGTGCCAGCAGTTCTCTAGGACAGGGATACACAGATACGCAGTATTTT; CDR3: CASSSLGQGYTDTQYF
V: TRBV28; length: 13; D: TRBD1; J: TRBJ1-2; size: few; DNA: TGTGCCATAGGCTCAGGGGGCGGCTATGGCTACACCTTC; CDR3: CAIGSGGGYGYTF
V: TRBV6-5; length: 14; D: TRBD1; J: TRBJ1-4; size: NA; DNA: TGTGCCAGCAGGGTAACAGGGGTTGGTGAAAAACTGTTTTTT; CDR3: CASRVTGVGEKLFF
V: TRBV3-1/TRBV3-2; length: 15; D: NA; J: TRBJ1-5; size: NA; DNA: TGTGCCAGCAGCCGGGGAAGCGGGGGACTGCAGCCCCAGCATTTT; CDR3: CASSRGSGGLQPQHF
V: TRBV3-1/TRBV3-2; length: 13; D: NA; J: TRBJ1-2; size: NA; DNA: TGTGCCAGCAGCCAGGGCAGGGTGGGTGGCTACACCTTC; CDR3: CASSQGRVGGYTF
V: TRBV10-3; length: 15; D: TRBD1; J: TRBJ1-3; size: once; DNA: TGTGCCATCAGTGACGGACAGGGATTAGGAAACACCATATATTTT; CDR3: CAISDGQGLGNTIYF
V: TRBV7-2; length: 15; D: TRBD1; J: TRBJ2-1; size: NA; DNA: TGTGCCAGCAGCTTTTTTCGAGCAGGGGGAAATGAGCAGTTCTTC; CDR3: CASSFFRAGGNEQFF
V: TRBV6-5; length: 13; D: NA; J: TRBJ2-3; size: once; DNA: TGTGCCAGCAGCTTCACTAGCCGGGATACGCAGTATTTT; CDR3: CASSFTSRDTQYF
V: TRBV30; length: 14; D: TRBD1; J: TRBJ1-6; size: NA; DNA: TGTGCCTGGAAGGGGGACAGGGGGAGTTCACCCCTCCACTTT; CDR3: CAWKGDRGSSPLHF
V: TRBV5-1; length: 13; D: NA; J: TRBJ2-3; size: NA; DNA: TGCGCCAGCAGCCCGGAGGGCGCAGATACGCAGTATTTT; CDR3: CASSPEGADTQYF
V: TRBV4-2; length: 15; D: NA; J: TRBJ1-3; size: few; DNA: TGTGCCAGCAGCCAACAAACAGGGTCAGGAAACACCATATATTTT; CDR3: CASSQQTGSGNTIYF
V: TRBV6-5; length: 14; D: NA; J: TRBJ1-1; size: NA; DNA: TGTGCCAGCAGTTACGACAGGCTGAACACTGAAGCTTTCTTT; CDR3: CASSYDRLNTEAFF
V: TRBV27; length: 14; D: TRBD1; J: TRBJ1-2; size: NA; DNA: TGTGCCAGCAGTTTCACAGGGGGCTTCTATGGGAGGACCTTC; CDR3: CASSFTGGFYGRTF
V: TRBV12-5; length: 14; D: NA; J: TRBJ1-3; size: NA; DNA: TGTGCTAGTGGACCGCGTGGGCAGGCAAACACCATATATTTT; CDR3: CASGPRGQANTIYF
V: TRBV5-5; length: 13; D: NA; J: TRBJ2-7; size: NA; DNA: TGTGCCAGCAGCCCAACCGGGACCTACGAGCAGTACTTC; CDR3: CASSPTGTYEQYF
V: TRBV27; length: 14; D: TRBD1; J: TRBJ1-4; size: NA; DNA: TGTGCCAGCAGCCTATACAGGGGGCATGGAGAACTGTTTTTT; CDR3: CASSLYRGHGELFF
V: TRBV6-6; length: 10; D: NA; J: TRBJ2-7; size: NA; DNA: TGTGCCACCGAAGGGGGCGAGCAGTACTTC; CDR3: CATEGGEQYF
V: TRBV24-1; length: 13; D: NA; J: TRBJ2-2; size: once; DNA: TGTGCCACCAGTTTACAGGGAACCGGGGAGCTGTTTTTT; CDR3: CATSLQGTGELFF
V: TRBV7-9; length: 15; D: NA; J: TRBJ2-2; size: NA; DNA: TGTGCCAGCAGCTTACGGACAGCGAACACCGGGGAGCTGTTTTTT; CDR3: CASSLRTANTGELFF
V: TRBV7-2; length: 16; D: NA; J: TRBJ1-1; size: NA; DNA: TGTGCCAGCAGCCTCGAACTAGGACAGTTCGGCACTGAAGCTTTCTTT; CDR3: CASSLELGQFGTEAFF
V: TRBV18; length: 14; D: NA; J: TRBJ2-2; size: NA; DNA: TGTGCCAGCTCACGGCAAATTTACACCGGGGAGCTGTTTTTT; CDR3: CASSRQIYTGELFF
V: TRBV10-2; length: 15; D: TRBD1; J: TRBJ2-1; size: NA; DNA: TGCGCCACCACTCACGAGGGGGCCGTTGAACGCGAGCAGTTCTTC; CDR3: CATTHEGAVEREQFF
V: TRBV3-1/TRBV3-2; length: 16; D: NA; J: TRBJ2-4; size: NA; DNA: TGTGCCAGCAGCCGCCGGGCAGGGGGGTATAAAAACATTCAGTACTTC; CDR3: CASSRRAGGYKNIQYF
V: TRBV21-1; length: 14; D: NA; J: TRBJ1-2; size: NA; DNA: TGTGCCAGCAGCACCCGGACAGGGGTCTATGGCTACACCTTC; CDR3: CASSTRTGVYGYTF
V: TRBV30; length: 15; D: NA; J: TRBJ1-6; size: NA; DNA: TGTGCCTGGAGAAGAACAGGGATTTCGTTTTCACCCCTCCACTTT; CDR3: CAWRRTGISFSPLHF
V: TRBV6-6; length: 14; D: TRBD1; J: TRBJ2-7; size: NA; DNA: TGTGCCAGCAGTACCCGACAGGGATACTACGAGCAGTACTTC; CDR3: CASSTRQGYYEQYF